The TCR beta chain described here comes from a study of naive and memory T cell subsets. Findings and caveats of the study: Activation and differentiation may alter RNA-based TCR counts. From naive to CM, EM and EMRA, diversity decreased and Gini increased.

This clonotype was detected many times. As yet, its antigen is unknown. Both TRBC1 and TRBC2 were covered by a beta constant-region primer of two equimolar oligonucleotides. MiXCR was run by TCRdb on the UMI-ligation and nested PCR reads, yielding one entry per CDR3 protein. Of about 90,000 distinct CDR3 sequences detected, roughly 7.3% appear once; the ten largest clones hold about 1.6%. CMV status came from CD4+ IFNgamma after overnight CMV lysate stimulation. Four subsets defined by CD45RA and CD27 were sorted after CD3, CD4, CD8 and live/dead staining. Germline values: CDR1 LNHNV, CDR2 YYDKDF (reference sequence). The CDR3 runs 14 residues. J lost 4 bases, V lost 2 bases, and 1 base had no gene match.

The chain uses TRBV15 and TRBJ1-2; 10 bases match TRBD1. The sequence derives from a human donor in good health. The source material was central memory CD4+ T cells from blood. The chain's CDR3 is CATSRRTGGYGYTF. CDR3 nucleotides: TGTGCCACCAGCAGAAGGACAGGGGGCTATGGCTACACCTTC.